This TCR beta chain was sequenced for a study of tumor-infiltrating lymphocytes in primary liver carcinoma. About this clonotype: A junction end diverges from the germline sequence, so it may reflect a read error.

Total RNA amounting to approximately 460 ng was the source from which TCR beta cDNA was made with a constant-region primer. Generation of the TCR beta libraries relied on three nested multiplex PCR rounds using slightly modified ARM-PCR. In the first two PCR rounds, TRBV1-TRBV30 forward primers were paired with a C-beta reverse primer, and each round lasted about 10 cycles. MiXCR was run by TCRdb on the multiplex PCR reads, yielding one entry per CDR3 protein. This table has 90,000 to 100,000 distinct CDR3 sequences, approximately 71% appearing once. Scientists recovered RNA and DNA together from roughly 20-30 mg of unsorted bulk tissue. Every one of the tumor samples had a viable tumor cell content above 90%. Germline lookup yields CDR1 MNHEY and CDR2 SVGAGI. This CDR3 comprises 16 residues.

Sequenced sample: liver tumor tissue from sampling region 5. The subset was: tumor region T5, tumor centre. This rearrangement joins TRBV6-5 to TRBJ2-3, with 11 bases that match TRBD2. The sequence was obtained from an older woman with primary liver carcinoma and hepatitis B virus infection. The CDR3 here is CSSSYRGLAARETQYF. The CDR3 DNA sequence: TGTTCCAGCAGTTACAGGGGACTAGCGGCCAGGGAAACGCAGTATTTT.